This T cell receptor (beta chain) emerged from a study of T-cell memory formation after mild COVID-19. Study results and limitations: Contracting clones from day 15 to 85 had balanced CD4/CD8; later expanders favoured CD4+. Cross-reactive memory seemingly joined, as some responding clones were found in pre-infection memory. CM and EM subsets held most contracting CD4+ clones; EMRA held CD8+ ones.

This clonotype was detected a few times. The antigen remains undetermined. 5'RACE with constant-segment primers yielded barcoded, UMI-tagged TCR alpha and TCR beta cDNA libraries. TCRdb reanalysed the 5' RACE reads using MiXCR and keeps one entry per CDR3 protein. The repertoire has fewer than 450,000 distinct CDR3 sequences, 20% to 25% of them found once; the top ten carry around 8.7%. Material: PBMCs or a T cell subset sorted from them (not recorded which). The receptor was derived from an adult woman who had mild COVID-19 (a few samples of this study predate the infection). Cell type and time point are not known.

For the CDR3, the DNA is TGTGCCAGCAGCCCCTGGGGTAGCGGGCTGGGGTTCTTC. Translation gives CASSPWGSGLGFF. The V and J genes are TRBV6-2 or TRBV6-3 and TRBJ2-1, with 7 nucleotides matching TRBD2. CDR1 is MNHEY and CDR2 is SVGEGT in the germline V gene. The junction had 14 bases not matched to a gene; V was cut back by 6 bases and J by 15 bases. The CDR3 runs 13 residues.